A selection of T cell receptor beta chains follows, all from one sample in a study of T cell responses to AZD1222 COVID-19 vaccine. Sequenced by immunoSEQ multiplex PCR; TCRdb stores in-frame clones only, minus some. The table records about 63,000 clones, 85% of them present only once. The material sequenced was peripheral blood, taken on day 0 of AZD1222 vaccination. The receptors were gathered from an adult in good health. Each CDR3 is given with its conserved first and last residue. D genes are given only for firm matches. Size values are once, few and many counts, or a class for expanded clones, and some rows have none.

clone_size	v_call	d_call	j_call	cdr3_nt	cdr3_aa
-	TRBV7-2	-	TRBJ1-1	TGTGCCAGCAGCTTAAGCATCGCGAGAACAGGGAGAGACACTGAAGCTTTCTTT	CASSLSIARTGRDTEAFF
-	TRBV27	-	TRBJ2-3	TGTGCCAGCAGTTTGGGGTCTGCGGCCACAGATACGCAGTATTTT	CASSLGSAATDTQYF
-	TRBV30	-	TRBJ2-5	TGTGCCTGGAGTGGAACCCAGGGGCAAGAGACCCAGTACTTC	CAWSGTQGQETQYF
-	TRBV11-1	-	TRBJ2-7	TGTGCCAGCAGCTTAGGTGAGAACTACGAGCAGTACTTC	CASSLGENYEQYF
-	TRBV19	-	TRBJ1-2	TGTGCCAGTAGGGCCCTTTCAAATAAATTCTATGGCTACACCTTC	CASRALSNKFYGYTF
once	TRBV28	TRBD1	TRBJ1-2	TGTGCCAGCAGTTTAGAAGGGACAGGGTCCTATGGCTACACCTTC	CASSLEGTGSYGYTF
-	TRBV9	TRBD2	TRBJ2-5	TGTGCCAGCAGCGTAGCGGCTAGCGGGGGCGGGGAGACCCAGTACTTC	CASSVAASGGGETQYF
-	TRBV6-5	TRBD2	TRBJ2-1	TGTGCCAGCAGCCACGCACTAGCGGGGCCTAATGAGCAGTTCTTC	CASSHALAGPNEQFF
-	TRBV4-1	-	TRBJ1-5	TGCGCCAGCAGCCAAGAGCTAACCACAGAGCCCCAGCATTTT	CASSQELTTEPQHF
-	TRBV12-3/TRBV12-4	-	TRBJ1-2	TGTGCCAGCAGTTTACACGGGTCCTATGGCTACACCTTC	CASSLHGSYGYTF
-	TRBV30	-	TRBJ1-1	TGTGCCTGGAGGGACAATCGTCCTGGGGCTTTCTTT	CAWRDNRPGAFF
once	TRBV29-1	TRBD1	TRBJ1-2	TGCAGCGCCTTGGGACAGCTATATGGCTACACCTTC	CSALGQLYGYTF
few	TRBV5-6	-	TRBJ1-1	TGTGCCAGCAGCTTGGTACCGCGGAACACTGAAGCTTTCTTT	CASSLVPRNTEAFF
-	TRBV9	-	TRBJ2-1	TGTGCCAGCAGCGTAGCAACCTCCAATGAGCAGTTCTTC	CASSVATSNEQFF
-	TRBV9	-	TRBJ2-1	TGTGCCAGCAGCGTTGGCGTTTCGGGGAATGAGCAGTTCTTC	CASSVGVSGNEQFF
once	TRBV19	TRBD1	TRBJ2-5	TGTGCCAGTAGTATCAGGGGGCCTCAAGAGACCCAGTACTTC	CASSIRGPQETQYF
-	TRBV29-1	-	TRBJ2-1	TGCAGCGCCCCGGGGCAGCTCTCCTACAATGAGCAGTTCTTC	CSAPGQLSYNEQFF
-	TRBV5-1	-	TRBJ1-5	TGCGCCAGCAGCTTGGCAGGAAACACTGATCAGCCCCAGCATTTT	CASSLAGNTDQPQHF
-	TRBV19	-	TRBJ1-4	TGTGCCAGTAGTATTTTGCCCGGCGATATGGGGAATGAAAAACTGTTTTTT	CASSILPGDMGNEKLFF
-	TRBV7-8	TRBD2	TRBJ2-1	TGTGCCAGCAGCCCCTCCGGAGGATGGACTAGCGGATACAATGAGCAGTTCTTC	CASSPSGGWTSGYNEQFF
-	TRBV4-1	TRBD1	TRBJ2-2	TGCGCCAGCAGCCAACAGGGGGCAATGGGGGAGCTGTTTTTT	CASSQQGAMGELFF
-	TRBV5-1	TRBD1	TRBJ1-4	TGCGCCAGCAGCCAAGGACAGGTTCGGGAAAAACTGTTTTTT	CASSQGQVREKLFF
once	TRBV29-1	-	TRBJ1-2	TGCAGCGTTGGGACTTCTAACTATGGCTACACCTTC	CSVGTSNYGYTF
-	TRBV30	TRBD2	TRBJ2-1	TGTGCCTGGAGTTCTGGACTAGCGGGGGGGCGCAATGAGCAGTTCTTC	CAWSSGLAGGRNEQFF
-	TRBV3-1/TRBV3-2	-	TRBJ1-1	TGTGCCAGCAGCCCCATGGCCTTGACTGAAGCTTTCTTT	CASSPMALTEAFF
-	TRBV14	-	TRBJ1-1	TGTGCCAGCAGCCCCCTGGATAACCTTAGGCTGGAAGCTTTCTTT	CASSPLDNLRLEAFF
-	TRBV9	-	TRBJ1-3	TGTGCCAGCAGCGTAATGCCCATGGGGGGTCTGGGAAACACCATATATTTT	CASSVMPMGGLGNTIYF
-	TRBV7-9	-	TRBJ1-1	TGTGCCAGCAGCCTAGAGGTGGAAGGTCGAGCTTTCTTT	CASSLEVEGRAFF
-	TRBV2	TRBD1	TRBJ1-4	TGTGCCAGTGACAGGGGGCTGGCTAATGAAAAACTGTTTTTT	CASDRGLANEKLFF
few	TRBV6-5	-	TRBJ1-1	TGTGCCAGCAGCCCCGGTTCGAACACTGAAGCTTTCTTT	CASSPGSNTEAFF
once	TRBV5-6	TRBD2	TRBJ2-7	TGTGCCAGCAGCTCTAGGGGACTAGCCGGACGAGGTTACGAGCAGTACTTC	CASSSRGLAGRGYEQYF
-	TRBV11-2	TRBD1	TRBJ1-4	TGTGCCAGCAGCTCGACCCCGACAGGGAGAACTGAAAAACTGTTTTTT	CASSSTPTGRTEKLFF
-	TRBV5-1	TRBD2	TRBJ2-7	TGCGCCAGCAGCTTGGATAGCTGGCTAGCGGATTCCTACGAGCAGTACTTC	CASSLDSWLADSYEQYF
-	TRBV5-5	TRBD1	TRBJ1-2	TGTGCCAGCAGCGGCGGGACAGGGGGAAGCTATGGCTACACCTTC	CASSGGTGGSYGYTF
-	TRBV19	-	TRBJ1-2	TGTGCCAGTAGCCGTCGACAGTTCTATGGCTACACCTTC	CASSRRQFYGYTF
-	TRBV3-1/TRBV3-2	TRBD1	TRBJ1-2	TGTGCCAGCAGCCAAGGGGGGGGACAGGGTATTGGCTACACCTTC	CASSQGGGQGIGYTF
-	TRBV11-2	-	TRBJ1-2	TGTGCCAGCAGCCTAAACAGGCCCTATGGCTACACCTTC	CASSLNRPYGYTF
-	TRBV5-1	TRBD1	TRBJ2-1	TGCGCCAGCAGCTTGGGGGACAGGGTTTTCAATGAGCAGTTCTTC	CASSLGDRVFNEQFF
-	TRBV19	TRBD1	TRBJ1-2	TGTGCCAGTGCGGCGGGACAGGGCCCCTATGGCTACACCTTC	CASAAGQGPYGYTF
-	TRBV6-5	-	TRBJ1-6	TGTGCCAGCAGTAGCCCGGGAATAGACTCCCCACCCCTCCACTTT	CASSSPGIDSPPLHF
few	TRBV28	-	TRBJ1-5	TGTGCCAGCAGTCCCCAGGGGCGGGCTAATCAGCCCCAGCATTTT	CASSPQGRANQPQHF
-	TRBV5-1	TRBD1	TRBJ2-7	TGCGCCAGCAGCTTATCCGGGACAGGGGCGGAGGAGCAGTACTTC	CASSLSGTGAEEQYF
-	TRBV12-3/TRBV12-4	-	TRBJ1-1	TGTGCCAGCAGTTTGGAACAGGGTAAAGCTTTCTTT	CASSLEQGKAFF
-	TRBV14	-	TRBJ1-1	TGTGCCAGCAGCCAAGACCTCATGAACACTGAAGCTTTCTTT	CASSQDLMNTEAFF
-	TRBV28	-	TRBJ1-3	TGTGCCAGCAGGGAGGGTCGCCTGAGCTCTGGAAACACCATATATTTT	CASREGRLSSGNTIYF
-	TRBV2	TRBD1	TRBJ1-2	TGTGCCAGCAGTGAGGAGGGGGCGCTGGGGTACTCTGGCTACACCTTC	CASSEEGALGYSGYTF
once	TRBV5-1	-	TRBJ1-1	TGCGCCAGCAGCCCGGCCCAGGGCTACACTGAAGCTTTCTTT	CASSPAQGYTEAFF
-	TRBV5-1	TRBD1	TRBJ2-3	TGCGCCAGCAGTCGCGCAGGGGGCTTCGCAGATACGCAGTATTTT	CASSRAGGFADTQYF
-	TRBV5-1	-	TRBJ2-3	TGCGCCAGCAGCCCCACGATGGCAGATACGCAGTATTTT	CASSPTMADTQYF
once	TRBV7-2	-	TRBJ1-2	TGTGCCAGCAGCTTAGATGCGGGCAGACCCTATGGCTACACCTTC	CASSLDAGRPYGYTF
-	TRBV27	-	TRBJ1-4	TGTGCCAGCAGTAGGGTAGGGGCTAATGAAAAACTGTTTTTT	CASSRVGANEKLFF